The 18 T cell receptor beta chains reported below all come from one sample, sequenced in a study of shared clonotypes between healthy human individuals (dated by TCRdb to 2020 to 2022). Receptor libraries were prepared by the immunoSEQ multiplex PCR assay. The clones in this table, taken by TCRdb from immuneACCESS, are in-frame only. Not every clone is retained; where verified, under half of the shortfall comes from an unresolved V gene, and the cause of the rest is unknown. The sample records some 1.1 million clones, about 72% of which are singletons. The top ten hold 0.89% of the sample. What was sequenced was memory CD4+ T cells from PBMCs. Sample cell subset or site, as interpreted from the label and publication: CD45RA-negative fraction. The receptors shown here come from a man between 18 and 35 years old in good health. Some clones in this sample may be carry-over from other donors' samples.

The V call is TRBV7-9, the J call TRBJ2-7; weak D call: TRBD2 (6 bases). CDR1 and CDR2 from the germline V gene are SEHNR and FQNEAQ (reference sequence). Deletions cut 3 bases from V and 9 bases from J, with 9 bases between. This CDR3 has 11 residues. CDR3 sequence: CASSFLAVQYF. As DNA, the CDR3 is TGTGCCAGCAGCTTCTTAGCGGTGCAGTACTTC.

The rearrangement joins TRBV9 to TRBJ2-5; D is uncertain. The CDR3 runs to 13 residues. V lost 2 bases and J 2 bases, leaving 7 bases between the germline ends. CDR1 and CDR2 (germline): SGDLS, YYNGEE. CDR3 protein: CASSVNVQETQYF. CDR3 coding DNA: TGTGCCAGCAGCGTTAACGTTCAAGAGACCCAGTACTTC. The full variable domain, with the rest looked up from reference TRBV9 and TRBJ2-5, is DSGVTQTPKHLITATGQRVTLRCSPRSGDLSVYWYQQSLDQGLQFLIQYYNGEERAKGNILERFSAQQFPDLHSELNLSSLELGDSALYFCASSVNVQETQYFGPGTRLLVL.

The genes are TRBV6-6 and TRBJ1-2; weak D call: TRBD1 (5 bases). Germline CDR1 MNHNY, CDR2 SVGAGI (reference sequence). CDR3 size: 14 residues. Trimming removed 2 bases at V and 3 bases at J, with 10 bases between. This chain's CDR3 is CASSYRQGDYGYTF. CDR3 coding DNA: TGTGCCAGCAGTTACCGGCAGGGCGACTATGGCTACACCTTC.

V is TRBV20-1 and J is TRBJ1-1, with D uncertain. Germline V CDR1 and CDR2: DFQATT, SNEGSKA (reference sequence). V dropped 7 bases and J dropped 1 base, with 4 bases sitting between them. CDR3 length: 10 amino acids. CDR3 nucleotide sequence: TGCAGTGTGTGGAACACTGAAGCTTTCTTT. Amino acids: CSVWNTEAFF.

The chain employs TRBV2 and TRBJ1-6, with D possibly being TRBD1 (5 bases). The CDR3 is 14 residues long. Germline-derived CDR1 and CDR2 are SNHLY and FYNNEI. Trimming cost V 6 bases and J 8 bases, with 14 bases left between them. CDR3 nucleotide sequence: TGTGCCAGCAGAGGGACGGGGTCAGATTCACCCCTCCACTTT. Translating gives CASRGTGSDSPLHF.

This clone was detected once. As DNA, the CDR3 is TGTGCCAGCAGCTTAGGGTCCGGTTCCTACGAGCAGTACTTC. This translates into CASSLGSGSYEQYF. The chain couples TRBV7-2 to TRBJ2-7; D gene uncertain. V gave up 1 base and J gave up 1 base, with 8 bases separating them. CDR1 is SGHTA, CDR2 FQGNSA, per germline. The CDR3 has 14 residues.

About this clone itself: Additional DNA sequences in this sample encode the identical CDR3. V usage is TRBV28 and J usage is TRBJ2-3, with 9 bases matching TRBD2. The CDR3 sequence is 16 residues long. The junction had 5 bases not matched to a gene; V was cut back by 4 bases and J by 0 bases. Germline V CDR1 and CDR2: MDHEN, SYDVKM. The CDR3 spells CASSSLAGSSTDTQYF. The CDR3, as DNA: TGTGCCAGCAGTTCCCTAGCGGGGTCTAGCACAGATACGCAGTATTTT.

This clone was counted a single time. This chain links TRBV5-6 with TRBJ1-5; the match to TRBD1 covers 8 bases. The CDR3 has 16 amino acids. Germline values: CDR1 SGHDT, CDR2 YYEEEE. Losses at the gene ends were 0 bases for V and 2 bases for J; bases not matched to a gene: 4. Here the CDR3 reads CASSLDRGDGNQPQHF. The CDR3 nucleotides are TGTGCCAGCAGCTTGGACAGGGGGGACGGCAATCAGCCCCAGCATTTT.

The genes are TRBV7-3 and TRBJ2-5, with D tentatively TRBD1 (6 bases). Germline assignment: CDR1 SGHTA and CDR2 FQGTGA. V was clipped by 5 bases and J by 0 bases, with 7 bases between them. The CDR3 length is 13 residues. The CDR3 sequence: CASSTGYQETQYF. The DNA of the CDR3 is TGTGCCAGCAGCACAGGGTACCAAGAGACCCAGTACTTC.

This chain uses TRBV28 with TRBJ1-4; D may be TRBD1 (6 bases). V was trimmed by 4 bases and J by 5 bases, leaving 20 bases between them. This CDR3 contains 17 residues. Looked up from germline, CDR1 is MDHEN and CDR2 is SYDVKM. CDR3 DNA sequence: TGTGCCAGCAGTTCCCCTCCTGGACGGACAGTGAATGAAAAACTGTTTTTT. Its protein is CASSSPPGRTVNEKLFF.

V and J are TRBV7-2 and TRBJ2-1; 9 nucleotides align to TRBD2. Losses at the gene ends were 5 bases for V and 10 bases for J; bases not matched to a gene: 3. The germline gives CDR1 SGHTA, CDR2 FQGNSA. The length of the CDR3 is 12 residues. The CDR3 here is CASSRSGREQFF. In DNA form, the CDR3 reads TGTGCCAGCAGCCGAAGCGGGAGGGAGCAGTTCTTC.

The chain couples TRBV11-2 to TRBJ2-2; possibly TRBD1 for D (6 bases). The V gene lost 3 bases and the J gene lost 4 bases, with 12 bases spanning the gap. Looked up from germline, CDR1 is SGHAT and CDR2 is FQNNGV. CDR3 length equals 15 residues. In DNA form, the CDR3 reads TGTGCCAGCAGCTTCGGGACATATTCCACCGGGGAGCTGTTTTTT. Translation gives CASSFGTYSTGELFF. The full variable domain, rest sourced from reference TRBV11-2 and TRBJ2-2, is EAGVAQSPRYKIIEKRQSVAFWCNPISGHATLYWYQQILGQGPKLLIQFQNNGVVDDSQLPKDRFSAERLKGVDSTLKIQPAKLEDSAVYLCASSFGTYSTGELFFGEGSRLTVL.

The CDR3 bases are TGCAGCGTTCGGGACTACCGTACGTTCTTC. It codes for CSVRDYRTFF. The chain employs TRBV29-1 and TRBJ2-1, with 7 bases aligning to TRBD2. The CDR3 covers 10 residues. CDR1 and CDR2 from the germline V gene are SQVTM and ANQGSEA. The ends lost 5 bases at V and 15 bases at J; junction bases unmatched: 7.

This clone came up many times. CDR3 sequence reads: CASSYRKGDTEAFF. The CDR3, as DNA: TGTGCCAGCAGTTATCGAAAGGGCGATACTGAAGCTTTCTTT. The chain has TRBV6-4 and TRBJ1-1; D is ambiguous. Trimming pared 5 bases from V and 5 bases from J, leaving 15 bases between. Germline V lookup: CDR1 MRHNA, CDR2 SNTAGT. The CDR3 length is 14 residues.

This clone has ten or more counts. The CDR3 DNA sequence: TGCAGTGCTACTGGGCTGGAGACCCAGTACTTC. Its translation: CSATGLETQYF. The chain links TRBV20-1 to TRBJ2-5; D gene unclear. The CDR3 is made up of 11 amino acids. Germline assignment: CDR1 DFQATT and CDR2 SNEGSKA (reference sequence). The V end lost 4 bases, the J end lost 5 bases, and 8 bases lay between the germline ends.

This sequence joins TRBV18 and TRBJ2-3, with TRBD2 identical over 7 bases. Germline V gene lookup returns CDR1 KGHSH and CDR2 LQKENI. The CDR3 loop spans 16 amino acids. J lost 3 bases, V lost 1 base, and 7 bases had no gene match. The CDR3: CASSPLLGRRTDTQYF. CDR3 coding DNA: TGTGCCAGCTCACCACTACTCGGGAGGAGGACAGATACGCAGTATTTT. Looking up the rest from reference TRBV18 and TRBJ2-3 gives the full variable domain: NAGVMQNPRHLVRRRGQEARLRCSPMKGHSHVYWYRQLPEEGLKFMVYLQKENIIDESGMPKERFSAEFPKEGPSILRIQQVVRGDSAAYFCASSPLLGRRTDTQYFGPGTRLTVL.

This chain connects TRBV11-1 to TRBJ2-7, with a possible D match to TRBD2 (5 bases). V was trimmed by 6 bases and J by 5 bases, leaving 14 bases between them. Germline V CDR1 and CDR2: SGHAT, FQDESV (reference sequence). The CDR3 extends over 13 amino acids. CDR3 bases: TGTGCCAGCAGGGACTCTTACGTACACGAGCAGTACTTC. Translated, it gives CASRDSYVHEQYF.

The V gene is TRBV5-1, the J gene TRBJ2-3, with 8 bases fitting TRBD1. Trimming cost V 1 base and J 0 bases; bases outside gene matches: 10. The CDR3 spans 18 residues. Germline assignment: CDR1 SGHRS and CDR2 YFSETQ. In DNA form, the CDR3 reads TGCGCCAGCAGCTTGTTACAGGGGGAACGGCGTAGCACAGATACGCAGTATTTT. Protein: CASSLLQGERRSTDTQYF.